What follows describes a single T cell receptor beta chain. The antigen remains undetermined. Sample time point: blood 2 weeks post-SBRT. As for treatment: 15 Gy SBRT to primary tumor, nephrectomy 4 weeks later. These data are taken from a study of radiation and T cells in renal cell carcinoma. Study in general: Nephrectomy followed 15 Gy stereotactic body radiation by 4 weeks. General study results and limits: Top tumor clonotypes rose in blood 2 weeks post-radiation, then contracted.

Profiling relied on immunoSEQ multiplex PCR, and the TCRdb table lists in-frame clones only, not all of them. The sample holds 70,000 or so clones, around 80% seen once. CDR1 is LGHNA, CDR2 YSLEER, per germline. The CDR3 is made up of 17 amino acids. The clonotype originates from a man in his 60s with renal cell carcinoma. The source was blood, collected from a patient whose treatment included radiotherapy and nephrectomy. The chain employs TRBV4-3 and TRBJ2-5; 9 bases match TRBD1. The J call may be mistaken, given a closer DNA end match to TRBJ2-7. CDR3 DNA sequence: TGCGCCAGCAGCCAAGCGACCGCGGGACAGGGCTCCTACGAGCAGTACTTC. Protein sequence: CASSQATAGQGSYEQYF.